These 22 T cell receptor beta chains originate from one sample sequenced in a study of blood T cell repertoires in COVID-19. Produced via immunoSEQ multiplex PCR; TCRdb's table is partial and in-frame only. The data contain around 700,000 clones, about 87% of them singletons. Sequencing used peripheral blood. The source is a young woman with acute or convalescent COVID-19.

On this clone itself: Within the sample, other DNA sequences also encode this same CDR3. This sequence joins TRBV18 and TRBJ1-2; possibly TRBD1 for D (5 bases). V lost 6 bases and J 6 bases, leaving 14 bases between the germline ends. The CDR3 totals 13 residues. Germline CDR1 is KGHSH and CDR2 is LQKENI. The CDR3 DNA follows: TGTGCCAGCTCCCCGGAAAGGGGCAATGGCTACACCTTC. Amino acids: CASSPERGNGYTF.

This clone was picked up one time. The chain recombines TRBV19 with TRBJ1-6; the D is unclear. V was clipped by 7 bases and J by 0 bases, with 16 bases between them. This CDR3 is built from 17 residues. Germline assignment: CDR1 LNHDA and CDR2 SQIVND (reference sequence). The CDR3 region is CASTTRGFISYNSPLHF. CDR3 nucleotides: TGTGCCAGTACAACCCGAGGCTTCATCTCCTATAATTCACCCCTCCACTTT.

Points on this clone: Different DNA sequences within this sample yield the same CDR3. This chain joins TRBV5-4 and TRBJ1-1, with D perhaps TRBD1 (6 bases). In germline, CDR1 is SGHNT, CDR2 YYREEE (reference sequence). The V end lost 0 bases, the J end lost 5 bases, and 8 bases lay between the germline ends. This CDR3 comprises 13 residues. The DNA for the CDR3 is TGTGCCAGCAGCTTGGCAGGGGTGACTGAAGCTTTCTTT. Translation gives CASSLAGVTEAFF.

The chain uses TRBV7-2 and TRBJ1-1; D gene unclear. The CDR3 length is 13 residues. The V gene's germline CDR1 is SGHTA and CDR2 FQGNSA. V was pared by 1 base and J by 5 bases, with 8 bases between. The CDR3 bases are TGTGCCAGCAGCTTAGTATTGAGGACTGAAGCTTTCTTT. Translating it yields CASSLVLRTEAFF. Full variable domain (outside the CDR3, taken from reference TRBV7-2 and TRBJ1-1): GAGVSQSPSNKVTEKGKDVELRCDPISGHTALYWYRQSLGQGLEFLIYFQGNSAPDKSGLPSDRFSAERTGGSVSTLTIQRTQQEDSAVYLCASSLVLRTEAFFGQGTRLTVV.

The J gene is TRBJ1-1, the V gene TRBV9; possibly TRBD1 for D (5 bases). Germline lookup yields CDR1 SGDLS and CDR2 YYNGEE. CDR3 length: 13 amino acids. Trimming left V 6 bases short and J 4 bases short, with 13 bases between. This chain's CDR3 is CASTLLGGTEAFF. In DNA, the CDR3 is TGTGCCAGCACCCTCTTGGGGGGCACTGAAGCTTTCTTT.

The chain uses TRBV11-2 and TRBJ1-1; 9 bases agree with TRBD1. From germline, CDR1 is SGHAT and CDR2 FQNNGV. There are 15 residues in the CDR3. The trim removed 5 bases at V and 1 base at J, leaving 5 bases unmatched. The CDR3 bases are TGTGCCAGCAGCGCGGGGACAGGGTCGAACACTGAAGCTTTCTTT. This encodes CASSAGTGSNTEAFF.

The V gene is TRBV5-1, the J gene TRBJ1-4, with TRBD1 as a possible D gene (6 bases). CDR1 is SGHRS, CDR2 YFSETQ, per germline. The CDR3 spans 15 residues. The ends were cut back, 4 bases at V and 0 bases at J, with 10 bases in the middle. The CDR3 bases are TGCGCCAGCAGCGTAACAGGGACAACTAATGAAAAACTGTTTTTT. It yields the protein CASSVTGTTNEKLFF.

This clone is a singleton in its sample. The V gene is TRBV6-2 or TRBV6-3, the J gene TRBJ2-5; no definite D call. The ends were cut back, 1 base at V and 3 bases at J, with 9 bases in the middle. This CDR3 comprises 14 residues. Germline lookup yields CDR1 MNHEY and CDR2 SVGEGT. DNA for the CDR3: TGTGCCAGCAGTTACTATCCAGAAAAAGAGACCCAGTACTTC. It codes for CASSYYPEKETQYF.

V gene TRBV7-2 combines with J gene TRBJ2-2, with D maybe TRBD2 (6 bases). From germline, CDR1 is SGHTA and CDR2 FQGNSA. There are 13 residues in the CDR3. The V end lost 11 bases, the J end lost 1 base, and 11 bases lay between the germline ends. CDR3 bases: TGTGCCTCGGACTACCTGAACACCGGGGAGCTGTTTTTT. It yields the protein CASDYLNTGELFF.

This rearrangement joins TRBV19 to TRBJ1-2; TRBD1 might be the D (6 bases). This CDR3 is built from 14 residues. Germline V gene data show CDR1 as LNHDA and CDR2 as SQIVND (reference sequence). The V and J ends lost 3 bases and 5 bases respectively, with 13 bases between them. The CDR3 sequence is CASSIMGAGYGYTF. DNA for the CDR3: TGTGCCAGTAGTATCATGGGGGCTGGGTATGGCTACACCTTC.

The gene calls are TRBV27 and TRBJ1-2; 9 bases map to TRBD1. V lost 0 bases to trimming and J lost 7 bases; unmatched junction nucleotides: 12. The CDR3 contains 17 residues. The germline V gene encodes CDR1 MNHEY and CDR2 SMNVEV (reference sequence). The chain's CDR3 is CASSLSPGTGMRSGYTF. Here the CDR3 DNA reads TGTGCCAGCAGTTTATCCCCCGGGACAGGGATGCGGAGTGGCTACACCTTC.

This chain links TRBV13 with TRBJ1-2; D is possibly TRBD1 (6 bases). The CDR3 spans 17 residues. The germline V gene has CDR1 PRHDT and CDR2 FYEKMQ (reference sequence). The V end was cut by 0 bases, the J end by 8 bases, with 22 bases between. CDR3: CASSLGLSDRMGWGYTF. The CDR3 DNA sequence: TGTGCCAGCAGCTTAGGCTTGAGCGACAGGATGGGGTGGGGCTACACCTTC.

Worth noting for this clone: Other DNA sequences within the sample encode an identical CDR3. The V and J genes are TRBV18 and TRBJ2-7, with TRBD1 matching 8 bases. The germline CDR1 and CDR2 sequences are KGHSH and LQKENI. The CDR3 runs 15 residues. Losses at the gene ends were 4 bases for V and 3 bases for J; bases not matched to a gene: 8. CDR3 nucleotide sequence: TGTGCCAGCTCACTAGGGCAGGGGGCTTACTACGAGCAGTACTTC. It specifies CASSLGQGAYYEQYF.

This clone was observed a few times. The chain joins TRBV11-3 to TRBJ1-1; perhaps TRBD1 as D (5 bases). Germline CDR1 reads SGHNT; CDR2 reads YENEEA. The CDR3 length is 12 residues. V dropped 3 bases and J dropped 7 bases, with 9 bases sitting between them. CDR3 DNA sequence: TGTGCCAGCAGCTTTGGGGGAGGTGAAGCTTTCTTT. Amino acid sequence: CASSFGGGEAFF. The full variable domain, rest sourced from reference TRBV11-3 and TRBJ1-1, is EAGVVQSPRYKIIEKKQPVAFWCNPISGHNTLYWYLQNLGQGPELLIRYENEEAVDDSQLPKDRFSAERLKGVDSTLKIQPAELGDSAVYLCASSFGGGEAFFGQGTRLTVV.

Turning to this clone: In the same sample, other DNA sequences code for this CDR3. The chain carries TRBV5-1 and TRBJ2-7; 8 nucleotides line up with TRBD1. Germline V gene data show CDR1 as SGHRS and CDR2 as YFSETQ. CDR3 size: 15 residues. The J segment lost 6 bases and the V segment lost 0 bases, leaving 8 bases of the junction unmatched. CDR3 DNA: TGCGCCAGCAGCTTGGGGCAGGGGGCCTCCCTCGAGCAGTACTTC. It translates to CASSLGQGASLEQYF.

The rearrangement joins TRBV12-5 to TRBJ1-1; 11 nucleotides match TRBD1. The CDR3 is 16 amino acids. V shed 5 bases, J shed 4 bases, and the junction held 9 bases outside the gene matches. Per the germline V gene, CDR1 is LGHNT and CDR2 is FRNRAP. The CDR3 sequence: CASGRPTGTGGTEAFF. As DNA, the CDR3 is TGTGCTAGTGGTCGGCCCACCGGGACAGGGGGCACTGAAGCTTTCTTT.

This clone has a single count. The CDR3 DNA follows: TGTGCCAGCAGCCACAGGGGGAATAATCAGCCCCAGCATTTT. Encoded protein: CASSHRGNNQPQHF. The genes are TRBV3-1 (or the pseudogene TRBV3-2) and TRBJ1-5; 7 bases map to TRBD1. Germline-derived CDR1 and CDR2 are LGHDT and YNNKEL (reference sequence). The trim removed 3 bases at V and 4 bases at J, leaving 3 bases unmatched. The CDR3 length is 14 residues.

The chain is built from TRBV9 and TRBJ1-2; a possible D gene is TRBD1 (5 bases). With 3 bases removed from V and 4 bases from J, the gap between germline ends came to 25 bases. Per germline, CDR1 SGDLS and CDR2 YYNGEE. This CDR3 spans 18 amino acids. CDR3 sequence (DNA): TGTGCCAGCAGCGGTAGACAGCACACCGCTTCCTTCTTCTATGGCTACACCTTC. Translated, it gives CASSGRQHTASFFYGYTF.

This sequence joins TRBV28 and TRBJ2-1, with TRBD2 matching over 7 bases. This CDR3 is built from 15 residues. The germline V gene has CDR1 MDHEN and CDR2 SYDVKM. Unmatched junction bases numbered 11, after V lost 3 bases and J lost 9 bases. The CDR3 loop is CASSFLAANGREQFF. The DNA for the CDR3 is TGTGCCAGCAGTTTTCTAGCGGCTAATGGGCGTGAGCAGTTCTTC.

The rearrangement joins TRBV24-1 to TRBJ2-3; D gene unclear. V lost 3 bases and J 6 bases, leaving 9 bases between the germline ends. Germline CDR1 is KGHDR and CDR2 is SFDVKD. The CDR3 is 13 amino acids. The DNA for the CDR3 is TGTGCCACCAGTGATCCCCCTTCCGATACGCAGTATTTT. It translates to CATSDPPSDTQYF.

The chain is built from TRBV7-3 and TRBJ1-2, with D perhaps TRBD1 (5 bases). The germline V gene encodes CDR1 SGHTA and CDR2 FQGTGA. The CDR3 is 13 amino acids. Between the trimmed V and J ends, which lost 2 bases and 8 bases, there was a span of 12 bases. In DNA form, the CDR3 reads TGTGCCAGCAGCTTAGCCGGGGGTGAGGGCTACACCTTC. Translation gives CASSLAGGEGYTF.

The J gene is TRBJ1-4, the V gene TRBV2; D is ambiguous. The V and J ends lost 3 bases and 5 bases respectively, with 7 bases between them. Germline CDR1 and CDR2: SNHLY and FYNNEI. The CDR3 is 13 residues long. CDR3 DNA: TGTGCCAGCAGTGATAGACTAAATGAAAAACTGTTTTTT. Amino acid sequence: CASSDRLNEKLFF.